One sample yielded the 30 T cell receptor beta chains listed below, sequenced in a study of cytomegalovirus exposure and HLA in healthy donors. The PCR employed 60 Vbeta primers together with 13 Jbeta primers. This table comes from immunoSEQ multiplex PCR, and its TCRdb copy is limited to in-frame clones, with some not included. There are around 80,000 clones in the sample; around 78% occur only once, and around 6.4% lies in the top ten. Sample: PBMCs. Source of these receptors: a man aged 18-30 years in good health and CMV-seropositive.

The CDR3 sequence is CASRTGGTEAFF. The CDR3 DNA is TGCGCCAGTCGGACAGGGGGGACTGAAGCTTTCTTT. The chain combines TRBV5-1 with TRBJ1-1; 10 positions match TRBD1. The CDR3 covers 12 residues. V gave up 8 bases and J gave up 5 bases; unmatched junction bases: 3. CDR1 and CDR2 from the germline V gene are SGHRS and YFSETQ.

J is TRBJ2-7 and V is TRBV4-1; 8 bases map to TRBD2. The length of the CDR3 is 17 residues. V was clipped by 0 bases and J by 4 bases; unmatched bases: 11. Germline V CDR1 and CDR2: MGHRA, YSYEKL. The CDR3 is CASSQDNTGGWAYEQYF. The DNA of the CDR3 is TGCGCCAGCAGCCAAGATAACACGGGAGGGTGGGCTTACGAGCAGTACTTC.

The chain has TRBV5-1 and TRBJ2-3, with 7 bases that match TRBD2. The CDR3 extends over 14 amino acids. Germline V gives CDR1 SGHRS, CDR2 YFSETQ. The ends lost 4 bases at V and 2 bases at J; junction bases unmatched: 4. CDR3 nucleotides: TGCGCCAGCAGCCAGCGGGACCCCACAGATACGCAGTATTTT. Translation gives CASSQRDPTDTQYF. The entire variable domain, with the rest obtained from reference TRBV5-1 and TRBJ2-3, is as follows: KAGVTQTPRYLIKTRGQQVTLSCSPISGHRSVSWYQQTPGQGLQFLFEYFSETQRNKGNFPGRFSGRQFSNSRSEMNVSTLELGDSALYLCASSQRDPTDTQYFGPGTRLTVL.

V usage is TRBV5-4 and J usage is TRBJ2-1, with TRBD2 identical over 10 bases. Germline lookup yields CDR1 SGHNT and CDR2 YYREEE (reference sequence). The CDR3 contains 15 residues. V lost 2 bases, J lost 6 bases, and 5 bases stayed unmatched. The CDR3 DNA sequence: TGTGCCAGCAGCTTTCTAGCGGGAGTCGGCAATGAGCAGTTCTTC. It codes for CASSFLAGVGNEQFF.

The rearrangement joins TRBV7-9 to TRBJ2-5, with no clear D. Germline lookup yields CDR1 SEHNR and CDR2 FQNEAQ (reference sequence). The CDR3 extends over 15 amino acids. V was cut by 1 base and J by 0 bases, with 9 bases left in between. In DNA, the CDR3 is TGTGCCAGCAGCTTAGATGACTGGTACCAAGAGACCCAGTACTTC. Its protein product is CASSLDDWYQETQYF.

The sample holds one count of this clone. V gene TRBV28 combines with J gene TRBJ1-1; unclear D gene. The CDR3 totals 11 residues. With 7 bases removed from V and 2 bases from J, the gap between germline ends came to 5 bases. CDR1 and CDR2 (germline): MDHEN, SYDVKM. CDR3 DNA sequence: TGTGCCAGCATCACAAACACTGAAGCTTTCTTT. Encoded protein: CASITNTEAFF.

The V call is TRBV4-1, the J call TRBJ2-3; 10 nucleotides line up with TRBD2. The CDR3 loop spans 16 amino acids. With V trimmed by 3 bases and J by 5 bases, 8 bases remained unmatched. Per germline, CDR1 MGHRA and CDR2 YSYEKL. In DNA form, the CDR3 reads TGCGCCAGCAGCCAGACCGGGACTAGCGTGGGAGATACGCAGTATTTT. This encodes CASSQTGTSVGDTQYF.

The chain joins TRBV7-9 to TRBJ1-2; maybe TRBD1 (6 bases). The length of the CDR3 is 19 residues. Trimming cost V 4 bases and J 2 bases, with 26 bases left between them. CDR1 SEHNR and CDR2 FQNEAQ come from the germline V gene (reference sequence). CDR3 sequence (DNA): TGTGCCAGCAGCTCCCCCATTCGGACAGCCCGAGAGGGGAACTATGGCTACACCTTC. Translating it yields CASSSPIRTAREGNYGYTF.

The chain joins TRBV2 to TRBJ2-7; 7 nucleotides align to TRBD1. The V gene end was trimmed by 6 bases and the J gene end by 1 base; junction bases not matched to a gene: 9. CDR1 SNHLY and CDR2 FYNNEI come from the germline V gene. CDR3 length equals 15 residues. CDR3: CASRTYRDRSYEQYF. CDR3 in DNA: TGTGCCAGCAGGACATACCGGGACAGATCCTACGAGCAGTACTTC. Supplemented by reference TRBV2 and TRBJ2-7, the full variable domain reads EPEVTQTPSHQVTQMGQEVILRCVPISNHLYFYWYRQILGQKVEFLVSFYNNEISEKSEIFDDQFSVERPDGSNFTLKIRSTKLEDSAMYFCASRTYRDRSYEQYFGPGTRLTVT.

The chain joins TRBV10-2 to TRBJ2-2; 7 positions match TRBD2. Germline V lookup: CDR1 WSHSY, CDR2 SAAADI. The trim removed 6 bases at V and 2 bases at J, leaving 6 bases unmatched. The length of the CDR3 is 15 residues. As DNA, the CDR3 is TGCGCCAGCAGGCGGTCGGGGGGAAACACCGGGGAGCTGTTTTTT. Residues: CASRRSGGNTGELFF.

This rearrangement joins TRBV5-4 to TRBJ2-3; TRBD2 aligns across 9 bases. Germline V gene sequence: CDR1 SGHNT, CDR2 YYREEE (reference sequence). V lost 4 bases and J lost 1; bases outside the gene matches: 4. This CDR3 has 15 residues. As DNA, the CDR3 is TGTGCCAGCAGCCCCCGGACTAGCGGCACAGATACGCAGTATTTT. Protein: CASSPRTSGTDTQYF.

This clone has a handful of counts. The chain has TRBV10-1 and TRBJ1-1; 10 bases match TRBD1. This CDR3 has 14 residues. With 6 bases clipped from V and 9 bases from J, the junction kept 10 bases outside the gene matches. Germline CDR1 reads WNHNN; CDR2 reads SYGVQD (reference sequence). The CDR3: CASSDRGPGEKAFF. In nucleotides, the CDR3 is TGCGCCAGCAGCGACAGGGGGCCGGGAGAGAAAGCTTTCTTT.

The chain joins TRBV11-2 to TRBJ1-2; D not resolved. V gave up 2 bases and J gave up 8 bases, with 12 bases separating them. The germline V gene has CDR1 SGHAT and CDR2 FQNNGV. CDR3 length equals 13 residues. The CDR3 loop is CASSLWGGGGYTF. Written as DNA, the CDR3 is TGTGCCAGCAGCTTATGGGGAGGAGGCGGCTACACCTTC.

The V gene is TRBV6-5, the J gene TRBJ1-1; D may be TRBD1 (5 bases). The V and J ends lost 7 bases and 1 base respectively, with 13 bases between them. Germline-derived CDR1 and CDR2 are MNHEY and SVGAGI. The CDR3 is 14 amino acids. CDR3 region: CASNLDSPNTEAFF. DNA for the CDR3: TGTGCCAGCAATCTAGACAGCCCGAACACTGAAGCTTTCTTT.

The chain links TRBV5-6 to TRBJ1-5, with D uncertain. V lost 0 bases and J lost 7, with 8 bases in between. CDR1 is SGHDT and CDR2 is YYEEEE in the germline V gene. This CDR3 has 13 residues. In nucleotides, the CDR3 is TGTGCCAGCAGCTTGGCCAGGCTCCAGCCCCAGCATTTT. Encoded protein: CASSLARLQPQHF.

This chain links TRBV4-2 with TRBJ2-7, with D tentatively TRBD2 (6 bases). The germline gives CDR1 LGHNA, CDR2 YNFKEQ. The CDR3 runs 15 residues. Trimming stripped 4 bases from V and 3 bases from J, with 16 bases between. DNA for the CDR3: TGTGCCAGCAGCCTTGGCGGGGAGAGTGGCTACGAGCAGTACTTC. Translation gives CASSLGGESGYEQYF.

The chain is built from TRBV5-4 and TRBJ1-1; TRBD1 matches at 8 bases. Germline CDR1 SGHNT, CDR2 YYREEE (reference sequence). This CDR3 is built from 15 residues. V gave up 7 bases and J gave up 0 bases; unmatched junction bases: 8. CDR3 protein: CASASGGPMNTEAFF. Written as DNA, the CDR3 is TGTGCCAGCGCCTCAGGGGGCCCCATGAACACTGAAGCTTTCTTT.

This rearrangement joins TRBV20-1 to TRBJ1-1; D might be TRBD1 (6 bases). Germline lookup yields CDR1 DFQATT and CDR2 SNEGSKA (reference sequence). Trimming took 6 bases from V and 8 from J, leaving 10 bases between them. This CDR3 contains 10 residues. The CDR3 DNA reads as TGCAGTGCCACAGGGCTGGAAGCTTTCTTT. It yields the protein CSATGLEAFF.

The chain employs TRBV20-1 and TRBJ1-2; D uncertain. Trimming cost V 4 bases and J 5 bases, with 5 bases left between them. CDR3 size: 10 residues. In germline, CDR1 is DFQATT, CDR2 SNEGSKA (reference sequence). Here the CDR3 reads CSANQYGYTF. Here the CDR3 DNA reads TGCAGTGCTAACCAGTATGGCTACACCTTC.

The genes are TRBV5-1 and TRBJ1-1; D possibly corresponds to TRBD1 (6 bases). Deletions cut 2 bases from V and 7 bases from J, with 15 bases between. CDR1 SGHRS and CDR2 YFSETQ come from the germline V gene. This CDR3 is built from 14 residues. This CDR3 reads CASSLSGVRHEAFF. The CDR3 nucleotides are TGCGCCAGCAGCTTATCAGGGGTCAGACATGAAGCTTTCTTT.

The chain couples TRBV25-1 to TRBJ2-3; 7 positions agree with TRBD2. Germline assignment: CDR1 MGHDK and CDR2 SYGVNS. The trim removed 2 bases at V and 2 bases at J, leaving 7 bases unmatched. The CDR3 extends over 16 amino acids. The CDR3 DNA is TGTGCCAGCAGTGAAAGGGAGGGACTACCCACAGATACGCAGTATTTT. Protein: CASSEREGLPTDTQYF.

The CDR3 spells CASSFVGEGDEQYF. The DNA for the CDR3 is TGTGCCAGCAGCTTCGTTGGCGAAGGGGACGAGCAGTACTTC. The rearrangement joins TRBV5-6 to TRBJ2-7; maybe TRBD1 (5 bases). Per the germline V gene, CDR1 is SGHDT and CDR2 is YYEEEE. Trimming left V 2 bases short and J 5 bases short, with 14 bases between. This CDR3 is 14 amino acids long.

J is TRBJ2-7 and V is TRBV15; no definite D call. Germline-derived CDR1 and CDR2 are LNHNV and YYDKDF (reference sequence). CDR3 length: 15 amino acids. V was shortened by 0 bases and J by 6 bases, with 15 bases between the two germline ends. CDR3 amino acids: CATSRDNTRVAEQYF. The CDR3 DNA follows: TGTGCCACCAGCAGAGACAATACCCGGGTAGCCGAGCAGTACTTC.

The chain carries TRBV19 and TRBJ2-7; no definite D call. CDR3 length equals 14 residues. The V end was cut by 1 base, the J end by 0 bases, with 7 bases between. Germline V lookup: CDR1 LNHDA, CDR2 SQIVND (reference sequence). In DNA, the CDR3 is TGTGCCAGTAGTATAGCCGAGAGCTCCTACGAGCAGTACTTC. Translated, it gives CASSIAESSYEQYF.

The gene calls are TRBV6-5 and TRBJ1-1, with 7 bases that match TRBD1. The CDR3 extends over 14 amino acids. CDR1 and CDR2 (germline): MNHEY, SVGAGI. Germline trimming cut 2 bases from V and 3 bases from J; bases unmatched to any gene: 3. The CDR3 is CASSYEGAYTEAFF. Written as DNA, the CDR3 is TGTGCCAGCAGTTACGAGGGGGCTTACACTGAAGCTTTCTTT.

The CDR3 DNA is TGTGCCTGTACCGAACAGCCATTTGGGGCCAACGTCCTGACTTTC. Protein: CACTEQPFGANVLTF. This chain connects TRBV6-5 to TRBJ2-6; no clear D gene. CDR1 MNHEY and CDR2 SVGAGI come from the germline V gene. The CDR3 totals 15 residues. V gave up 11 bases and J gave up 3 bases, with 17 bases separating them.

This clone came up a few times. No conserved phenylalanine or tryptophan ends this CDR3, so it is likely a read error. The chain uses TRBV27 and TRBJ1-1; D gene ambiguous. Germline assignment: CDR1 MNHEY and CDR2 SMNVEV (reference sequence). This CDR3 is 12 amino acids long. In nucleotides, the CDR3 is TGTTCCAGCTTGGCAGCGAACACTGAAGCTTTCGTT. Translated: CSSLAANTEAFV.

The CDR3 DNA is TGCGCCAGCAGCCTTTACGGGAATGAGCAGTTCTTC. Amino acid sequence: CASSLYGNEQFF. The J gene is TRBJ2-1, the V gene TRBV5-1; D remains ambiguous. The CDR3 length is 12 residues. The ends were cut back, 4 bases at V and 7 bases at J, with 9 bases in the middle. CDR1 and CDR2 (germline): SGHRS, YFSETQ.

The chain is built from TRBV2 and TRBJ2-7; a weak D match, TRBD2 (6 bases). V lost 4 bases and J lost 2, with 15 bases in between. This CDR3 has 15 amino acids. Germline values: CDR1 SNHLY, CDR2 FYNNEI. CDR3 coding DNA: TGTGCCAGCAGTGTACGCACTAGCCGAACCTACGAGCAGTACTTC. Protein sequence: CASSVRTSRTYEQYF.

The J gene is TRBJ2-7, the V gene TRBV6-1; 7 positions match TRBD1. CDR1 MNHNS and CDR2 SASEGT come from the germline V gene. The trim removed 6 bases at V and 3 bases at J, leaving 11 bases unmatched. CDR3 length equals 15 residues. CDR3: CASRATGFNDYEQYF. Here the CDR3 DNA reads TGTGCCAGCAGGGCGACAGGGTTCAACGACTACGAGCAGTACTTC.